This TCR beta chain was found in a study of blood T cell repertoires in COVID-19. The authors' processing: Scientists estimated how many nucleated cells there were by amplifying reference gene primers. The method was immunoSEQ multiplex PCR; TCRdb's version includes in-frame clones alone and lacks a portion of them. From that table come the V and J calls and clone size; the DNA was used to work out D and trimming. Of about 270,000 clones detected, 86% appear once; the ten largest clones hold 1.5% to 2%. The germline gives CDR1 SNHLY, CDR2 FYNNEI. The CDR3 extends over 13 amino acids. V shed 7 bases and J shed 2 bases, with 11 bases lying between them.

The source material was peripheral blood. The TCR was taken from a woman aged 60-75 years who had recovered from COVID-19. V gene TRBV2 combines with J gene TRBJ1-1; unclear D gene. The CDR3 DNA reads TGTGCCAGCACCCTCGACTTTAACACTGAAGCTTTCTTT. Amino acids: CASTLDFNTEAFF.